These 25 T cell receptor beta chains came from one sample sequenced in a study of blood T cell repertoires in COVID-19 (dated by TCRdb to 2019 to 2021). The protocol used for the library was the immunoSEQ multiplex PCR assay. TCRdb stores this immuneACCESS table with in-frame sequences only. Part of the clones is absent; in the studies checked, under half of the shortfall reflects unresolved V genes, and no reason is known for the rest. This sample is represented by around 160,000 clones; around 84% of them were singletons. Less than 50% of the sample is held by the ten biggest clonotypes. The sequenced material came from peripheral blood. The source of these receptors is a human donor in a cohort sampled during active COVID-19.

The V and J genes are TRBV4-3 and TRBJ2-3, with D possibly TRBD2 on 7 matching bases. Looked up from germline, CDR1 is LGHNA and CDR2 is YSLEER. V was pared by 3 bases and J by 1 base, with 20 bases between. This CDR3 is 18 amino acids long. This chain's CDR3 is CASSQAAGAARGTDTQYF. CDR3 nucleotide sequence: TGCGCCAGCAGCCAGGCTGCGGGGGCGGCTAGGGGCACAGATACGCAGTATTTT.

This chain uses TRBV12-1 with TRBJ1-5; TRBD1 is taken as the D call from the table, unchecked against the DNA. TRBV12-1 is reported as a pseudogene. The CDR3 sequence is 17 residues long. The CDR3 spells CASSFLRHVAVGQPQHF. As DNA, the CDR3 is TGTGCCAGCAGCTTTCTGCGACACGTCGCTGTGGGTCAGCCCCAGCATTTT.

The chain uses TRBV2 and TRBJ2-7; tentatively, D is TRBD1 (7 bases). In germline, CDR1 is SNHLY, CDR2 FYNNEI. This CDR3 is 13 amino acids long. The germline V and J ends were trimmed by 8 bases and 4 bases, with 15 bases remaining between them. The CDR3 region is CASQGGPSYEQYF. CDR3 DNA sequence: TGTGCCAGCCAGGGGGGACCCTCTTACGAGCAGTACTTC.

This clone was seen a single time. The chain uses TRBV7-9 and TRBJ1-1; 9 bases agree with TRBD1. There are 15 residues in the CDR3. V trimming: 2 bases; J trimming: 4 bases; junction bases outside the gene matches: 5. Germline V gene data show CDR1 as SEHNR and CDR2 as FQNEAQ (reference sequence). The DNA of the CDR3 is TGTGCCAGCAGCTTACAACAGGGGGCGAGCACTGAAGCTTTCTTT. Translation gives CASSLQQGASTEAFF. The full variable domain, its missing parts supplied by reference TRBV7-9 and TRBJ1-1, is DTGVSQNPRHKITKRGQNVTFRCDPISEHNRLYWYRQTLGQGPEFLTYFQNEAQLEKSRLLSDRFSAERPKGSFSTLEIQRTEQGDSAMYLCASSLQQGASTEAFFGQGTRLTVV.

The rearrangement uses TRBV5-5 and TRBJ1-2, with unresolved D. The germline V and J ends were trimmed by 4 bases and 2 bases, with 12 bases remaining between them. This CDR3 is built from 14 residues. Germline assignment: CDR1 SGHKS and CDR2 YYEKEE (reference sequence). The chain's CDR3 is CASSLVTGNYGYTF. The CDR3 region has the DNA TGTGCCAGCAGCCTAGTTACGGGGAACTATGGCTACACCTTC.

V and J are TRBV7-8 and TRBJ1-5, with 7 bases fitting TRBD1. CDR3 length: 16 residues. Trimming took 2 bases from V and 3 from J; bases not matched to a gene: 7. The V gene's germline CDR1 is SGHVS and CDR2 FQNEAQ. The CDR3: CASSLRDSLTNQPQHF. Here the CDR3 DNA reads TGTGCCAGCAGCTTACGGGACAGTCTCACCAATCAGCCCCAGCATTTT.

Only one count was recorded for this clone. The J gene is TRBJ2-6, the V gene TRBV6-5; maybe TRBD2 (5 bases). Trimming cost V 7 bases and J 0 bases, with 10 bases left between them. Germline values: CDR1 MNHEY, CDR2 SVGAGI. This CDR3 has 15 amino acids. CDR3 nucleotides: TGTGCCAGCAAGCGGCTTGGCTCTGGGGCCAACGTCCTGACTTTC. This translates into CASKRLGSGANVLTF.

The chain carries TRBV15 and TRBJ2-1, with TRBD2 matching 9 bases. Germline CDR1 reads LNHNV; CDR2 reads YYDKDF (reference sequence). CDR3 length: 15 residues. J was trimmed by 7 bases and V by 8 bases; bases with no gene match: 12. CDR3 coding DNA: TGTGCCACCCTTAAGAGAGGACTAGCGCCTAATGAGCAGTTCTTC. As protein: CATLKRGLAPNEQFF.

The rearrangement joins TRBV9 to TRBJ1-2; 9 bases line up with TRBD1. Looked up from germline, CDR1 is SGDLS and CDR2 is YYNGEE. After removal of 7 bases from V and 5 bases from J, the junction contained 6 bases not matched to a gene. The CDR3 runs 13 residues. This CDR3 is CASDRDRVYGYTF. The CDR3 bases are TGTGCCAGCGACCGGGACAGGGTGTATGGCTACACCTTC. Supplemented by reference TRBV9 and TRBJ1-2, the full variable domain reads DSGVTQTPKHLITATGQRVTLRCSPRSGDLSVYWYQQSLDQGLQFLIQYYNGEERAKGNILERFSAQQFPDLHSELNLSSLELGDSALYFCASDRDRVYGYTFGSGTRLTVV.

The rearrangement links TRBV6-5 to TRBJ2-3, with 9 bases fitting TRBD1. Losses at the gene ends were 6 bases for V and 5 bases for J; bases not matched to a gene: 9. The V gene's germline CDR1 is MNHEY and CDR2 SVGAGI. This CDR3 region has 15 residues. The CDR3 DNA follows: TGTGCCAGCAGACCTAACAGGGGGCCGGTAGATACGCAGTATTTT. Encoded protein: CASRPNRGPVDTQYF.

In DNA form, the CDR3 reads TGTGCCAACCGCCACGGGGTCCATCAGTCGGATACGCAGTATTTT. Residues: CANRHGVHQSDTQYF. The V and J genes are TRBV3-1 (or the pseudogene TRBV3-2) and TRBJ2-3; TRBD2 is a possible D gene (5 bases). Trimming removed 10 bases at V and 6 bases at J, with 23 bases between. The CDR3 length is 15 residues. Germline V gives CDR1 LGHDT, CDR2 YNNKEL (reference sequence).

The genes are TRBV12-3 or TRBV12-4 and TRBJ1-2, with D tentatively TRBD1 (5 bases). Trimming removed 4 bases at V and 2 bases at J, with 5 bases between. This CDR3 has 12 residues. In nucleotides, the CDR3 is TGTGCCAGCAGTTCAGGGAACTATGGCTACACCTTC. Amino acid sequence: CASSSGNYGYTF.

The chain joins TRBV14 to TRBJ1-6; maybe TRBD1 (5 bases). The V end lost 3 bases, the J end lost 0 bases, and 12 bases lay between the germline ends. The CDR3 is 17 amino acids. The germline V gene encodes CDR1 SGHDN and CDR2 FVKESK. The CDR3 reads CASSQSRGISYNSPLHF. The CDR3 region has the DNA TGTGCCAGCAGCCAGTCGCGGGGCATCTCCTATAATTCACCCCTCCACTTT.

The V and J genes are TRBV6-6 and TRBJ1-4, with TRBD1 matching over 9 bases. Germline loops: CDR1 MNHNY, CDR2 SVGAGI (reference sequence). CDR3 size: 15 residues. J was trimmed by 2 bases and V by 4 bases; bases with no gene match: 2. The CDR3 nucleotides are TGTGCCAGCAGTTCCACAGGGGGCACTAATGAAAAACTGTTTTTT. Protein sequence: CASSSTGGTNEKLFF.

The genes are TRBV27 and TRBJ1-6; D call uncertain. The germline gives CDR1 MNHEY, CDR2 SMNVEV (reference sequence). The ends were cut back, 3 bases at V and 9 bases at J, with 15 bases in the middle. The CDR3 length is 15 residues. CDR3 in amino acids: CASSFDRGWGSPLHF. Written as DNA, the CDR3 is TGTGCCAGCAGTTTCGACCGGGGATGGGGTTCACCCCTCCACTTT.

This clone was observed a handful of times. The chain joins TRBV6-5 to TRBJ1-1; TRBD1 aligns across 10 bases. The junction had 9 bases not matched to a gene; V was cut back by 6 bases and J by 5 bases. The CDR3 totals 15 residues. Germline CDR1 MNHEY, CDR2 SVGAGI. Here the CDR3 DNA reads TGTGCCAGCAGCTGGGACAGGGGCCAGAGGACTGAAGCTTTCTTT. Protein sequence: CASSWDRGQRTEAFF.

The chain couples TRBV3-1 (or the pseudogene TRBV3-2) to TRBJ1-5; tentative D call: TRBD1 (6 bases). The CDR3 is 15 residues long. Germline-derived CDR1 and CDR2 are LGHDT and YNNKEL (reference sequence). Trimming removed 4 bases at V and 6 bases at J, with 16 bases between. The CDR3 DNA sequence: TGTGCCAGCAGCCCCCGGGTCCTACAGGGTCAGCCCCAGCATTTT. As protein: CASSPRVLQGQPQHF.

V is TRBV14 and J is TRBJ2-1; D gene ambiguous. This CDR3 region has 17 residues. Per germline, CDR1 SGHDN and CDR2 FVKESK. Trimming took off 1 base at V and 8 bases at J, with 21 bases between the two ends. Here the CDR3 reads CASSQVVVQRSFDEQFF. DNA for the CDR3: TGTGCCAGCAGCCAAGTTGTTGTCCAGCGTTCCTTTGATGAGCAGTTCTTC.

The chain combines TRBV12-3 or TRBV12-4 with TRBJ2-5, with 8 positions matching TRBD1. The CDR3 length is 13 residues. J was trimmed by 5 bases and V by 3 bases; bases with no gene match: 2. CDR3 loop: CASSFRTGETQYF. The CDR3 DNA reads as TGTGCCAGCAGTTTTCGGACAGGGGAGACCCAGTACTTC.

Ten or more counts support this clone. The CDR3 DNA reads as TGTGCCAGCAGCCTCGCCCCCCCCAGCTCCTATAATTCACCCCTCCACTTT. Its protein product is CASSLAPPSSYNSPLHF. V usage is TRBV11-2 and J usage is TRBJ1-6; D gene unclear. There are 17 residues in the CDR3. Trimming removed 5 bases at V and 0 bases at J, with 14 bases between. Germline loops: CDR1 SGHAT, CDR2 FQNNGV.

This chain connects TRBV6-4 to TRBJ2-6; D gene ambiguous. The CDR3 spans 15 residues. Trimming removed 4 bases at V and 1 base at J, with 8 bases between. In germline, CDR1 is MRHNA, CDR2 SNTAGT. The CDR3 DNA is TGTGCCAGCAGTGGACTCGGGTCTGGGGCCAACGTCCTGACTTTC. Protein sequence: CASSGLGSGANVLTF.

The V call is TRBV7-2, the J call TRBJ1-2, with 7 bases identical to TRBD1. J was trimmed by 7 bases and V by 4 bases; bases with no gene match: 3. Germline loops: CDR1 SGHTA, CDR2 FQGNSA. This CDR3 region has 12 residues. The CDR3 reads CASSSDRAGYTF. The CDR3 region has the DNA TGTGCCAGCAGCTCCGACAGGGCTGGCTACACCTTC.

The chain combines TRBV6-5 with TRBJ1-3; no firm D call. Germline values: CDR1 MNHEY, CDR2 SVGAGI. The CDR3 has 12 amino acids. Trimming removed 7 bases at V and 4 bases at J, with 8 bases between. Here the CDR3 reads CASNSEGNTIYF. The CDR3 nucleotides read TGTGCCAGCAATAGTGAGGGAAACACCATATATTTT.

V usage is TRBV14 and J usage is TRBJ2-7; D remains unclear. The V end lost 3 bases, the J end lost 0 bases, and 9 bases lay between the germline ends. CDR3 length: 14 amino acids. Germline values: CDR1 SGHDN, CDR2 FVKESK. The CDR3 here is CASSQLRSSYEQYF. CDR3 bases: TGTGCCAGCAGCCAGCTACGGAGCTCCTACGAGCAGTACTTC.

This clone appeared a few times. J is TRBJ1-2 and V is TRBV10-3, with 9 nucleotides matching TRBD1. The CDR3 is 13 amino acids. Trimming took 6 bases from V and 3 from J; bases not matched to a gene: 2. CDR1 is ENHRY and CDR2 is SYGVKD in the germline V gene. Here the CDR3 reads CAISDRGDYGYTF. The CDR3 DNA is TGTGCCATCAGCGACAGGGGGGACTATGGCTACACCTTC.